This T cell receptor (beta chain) is from a study of CD8+CD57+ T cells in acquired aplastic anemia. Researchers used genomic DNA as the template to profile TCR beta VDJ and CDR3. TCRdb fed the reads into MiXCR, producing one record per CDR3 protein. The sample shows some 44,000 distinct CDR3 sequences, 68% of them seen only once. Sequenced: sorted CD4+, CD8+, or CD8+CD57+ T cells (not recorded which) from PBMCs. The source is a human donor in good health, serving as a control.

CDR3 residues: CASSPGVDWQGETQYF. The CDR3 DNA follows: TGTGCCAGCAGCCCCGGAGTGGACTGGCAGGGAGAGACCCAGTACTTC. The V and J genes are TRBV7-9 and TRBJ2-5; D possibly uses TRBD1 or TRBD2 (5 bases each). Trimming removed 5 bases from V and 4 bases from J, with 20 bases in between. Germline CDR1 SEHNR, CDR2 FQNEAQ (reference sequence). This CDR3 has 16 residues.